This entry features one T cell receptor beta chain sequence. Its antigen is undetermined. This entry comes from a study of cytomegalovirus exposure and HLA in healthy donors. Study-level results: Excluded: some indistinguishable V segments such as TRBV6-2 and TRBV6-3. Later on, an analysis showed TCR association rates differing by HLA locus, with DRB1 the most and HLA-C the fewest. Later genetic work tied a missense DCLRE1C variant to beta-chain V and J trimming.

The PCR contained 60 Vbeta and 13 Jbeta primers. The assay was immunoSEQ multiplex PCR, and TCRdb's table has in-frame clones only and misses some. The table lists 95,000 to 150,000 clones, 77% of them singletons. This donor's record omits CMV serostatus. The CDR3 is 14 residues long. V was clipped by 4 bases and J by 0 bases, with 11 bases between them. CDR1 and CDR2 (germline): GTSNPN, SVGIG (reference sequence). This chain connects TRBV30 to TRBJ2-3; D unresolved. This sequence was found in a human donor in good health. The sequenced sample was PBMCs. CDR3 bases: TGTGCCTGGATCTCGGGTATTAGCACAGATACGCAGTATTTT. Amino acid sequence: CAWISGISTDTQYF.